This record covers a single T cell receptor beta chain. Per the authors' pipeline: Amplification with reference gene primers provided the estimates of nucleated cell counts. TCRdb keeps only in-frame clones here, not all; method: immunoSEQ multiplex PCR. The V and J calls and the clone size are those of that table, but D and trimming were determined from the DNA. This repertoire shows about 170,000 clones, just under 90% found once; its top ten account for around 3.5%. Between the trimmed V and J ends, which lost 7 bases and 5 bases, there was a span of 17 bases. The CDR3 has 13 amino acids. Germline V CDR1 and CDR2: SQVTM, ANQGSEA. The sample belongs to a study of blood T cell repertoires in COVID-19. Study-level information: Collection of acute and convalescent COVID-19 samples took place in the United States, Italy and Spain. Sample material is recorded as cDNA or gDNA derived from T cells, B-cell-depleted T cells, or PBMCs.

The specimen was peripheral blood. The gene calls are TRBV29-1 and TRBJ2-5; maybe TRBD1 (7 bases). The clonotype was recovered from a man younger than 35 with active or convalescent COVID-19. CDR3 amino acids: CSARQGGVETQYF. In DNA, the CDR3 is TGCAGCGCGAGACAGGGAGGAGTCGAGACCCAGTACTTC. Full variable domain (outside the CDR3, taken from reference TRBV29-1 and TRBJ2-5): SAVISQKPSRDICQRGTSLTIQCQVDSQVTMMFWYRQQPGQSLTLIATANQGSEATYESGFVIDKFPISRPNLTFSTLTVSNMSPEDSSIYLCSARQGGVETQYFGPGTRLLVL.